This T cell receptor beta chain was identified in a study of T cell changes during pregnancy in multiple sclerosis. Looked up from germline, CDR1 is MNHNS and CDR2 is SASEGT. This CDR3 is built from 14 residues. V shed 1 base and J shed 5 bases, with 11 bases lying between them. The protocol was immunoSEQ multiplex PCR, while the TCRdb copy is restricted to in-frame clones and leaves out a portion. In the table there are some 43,000 clones, 90% to 95% of which are singletons. This specimen consisted of CD8+ T cells from peripheral blood mononuclear cells, obtained in the third trimester of pregnancy. The chain uses TRBV6-1 and TRBJ2-5; maybe TRBD2 (5 bases). The source is a female donor with multiple sclerosis, enrolled in a pregnancy study. The CDR3 nucleotides read TGTGCCAGCAGTGAAGTCGGGGTACCGGAGACCCAGTACTTC. Its protein product is CASSEVGVPETQYF.